This is a list of T cell receptor beta chains from one sample in a study of blood T cell repertoires in COVID-19. Only in-frame clones appear in the TCRdb table, and some are missing; sequencing was by immunoSEQ multiplex PCR. The table has more than 85,000 clones, about three quarters seen once. Specimen: peripheral blood. Every receptor here comes from a human donor in a cohort sampled during active or convalescent COVID-19. Each CDR3 is given with its conserved first and last residue. Fields, in order: CDR3 DNA, CDR3 protein, clone size, V gene, J gene, D gene. The D gene is left open where the match is weak. Clone size is stated in some rows and not others, as once, few, many or a class when expanded.

DNA: TGTGCCAGTAGTATACAGGGGAGTCCCGGGGAGCTGTTTTTT; CDR3: CASSIQGSPGELFF; size: -; V: TRBV19; J: TRBJ2-2; D: -
DNA: TGTGCCAGTAGTAGGGCGGGGGTATCCTCCTACGAGCAGTACTTC; CDR3: CASSRAGVSSYEQYF; size: -; V: TRBV19; J: TRBJ2-7; D: TRBD2
DNA: TGTGCCAGTAGTATAGCAGGGTTCACCGGGGAGCTGTTTTTT; CDR3: CASSIAGFTGELFF; size: -; V: TRBV19; J: TRBJ2-2; D: -
DNA: TGTGCCGGGGGGGCAGGGGGCAGGACTGAAGCTTTCTTT; CDR3: CAGGAGGRTEAFF; size: few; V: TRBV30; J: TRBJ1-1; D: TRBD1
DNA: TGTGCCAGCACCCTCCTCGCGAGGGAAGGGAACACCATATATTTT; CDR3: CASTLLAREGNTIYF; size: -; V: TRBV28; J: TRBJ1-3; D: -
DNA: TGCGCCAGCAGCCGAGCAGGGGAGTCTAACTATGGCTACACCTTC; CDR3: CASSRAGESNYGYTF; size: -; V: TRBV4-3; J: TRBJ1-2; D: -
DNA: TGTGCCAGTAGTATATCCCCGACAGGGCCCACCTACGAGCAGTACTTC; CDR3: CASSISPTGPTYEQYF; size: -; V: TRBV19; J: TRBJ2-7; D: TRBD1
DNA: TGTGCCTGGATGAGGGGATGGCCTAGCGTCTCCTACGAGCAGTACTTC; CDR3: CAWMRGWPSVSYEQYF; size: -; V: TRBV30; J: TRBJ2-7; D: -
DNA: TGCGCCAGCAGCCCGGGACTAGCGGGAGGACTCTCCTACGAGCAGTACTTC; CDR3: CASSPGLAGGLSYEQYF; size: -; V: TRBV5-1; J: TRBJ2-7; D: TRBD2
DNA: TGTGCCAGCAGTCTACGACTAGCGGGAGAGACCCAGTACTTC; CDR3: CASSLRLAGETQYF; size: -; V: TRBV6-5; J: TRBJ2-5; D: TRBD2
DNA: TGTGCCAGCAGTAGGGGGTCTAGCGGGAGGGCACCCTCTAGTTACAATGAGCAGTTCTTC; CDR3: CASSRGSSGRAPSSYNEQFF; size: once; V: TRBV27; J: TRBJ2-1; D: TRBD2
DNA: TGTGCCACCCGTCGCGGTAACACTGAAGCTTTCTTT; CDR3: CATRRGNTEAFF; size: -; V: TRBV25-1; J: TRBJ1-1; D: -
DNA: TGTGCCAGCAGTTACGGGACAGGCCGCTCCTACGAGCAGTACTTC; CDR3: CASSYGTGRSYEQYF; size: -; V: TRBV6-5; J: TRBJ2-7; D: TRBD1